The T cell receptor (beta chain) under discussion was sequenced for a study of T cell repertoires in aging, cancer and after chemotherapy. The wider study: Pre- and post-chemotherapy samples were paired from chronic lymphocytic leukemia patients treated with fludarabine- or bendamustine-based regimens.

CDR3 length equals 13 residues. Germline V gives CDR1 SQVTM, CDR2 ANQGSEA. V gave up 1 base and J gave up 7 bases, with 10 bases separating them. The template was genomic DNA from peripheral blood, not RNA. Multiplex touch-down PCR with TRB-A/B primers amplified rearranged V-D-J TRB sequences. TCRdb re-derived calls from the multiplex PCR reads in MiXCR, one entry per CDR3 protein. This sample has 2,700 or so distinct CDR3 sequences; 50% to 60% occur once, and the top ten carry about 70%. Regarding this clonotype: Its antigen remains unidentified. A much bigger clone sits one base away, suggesting this may be a read error.

Study-wide results and caveats: Rebound thymic output was suggested by rising median generation probability during chemotherapy in each cancer cohort. Loss of evenness, beyond lost richness, contributed to age-related TCR diversity decline in cancer patients.

The chain recombines TRBV29-1 with TRBJ2-2; D uncertain. The sequencing input was blood. The clonotype was recovered from a human donor with a blood cancer. The CDR3 loop reads CSVEVEWDGELFF. In DNA form, the CDR3 reads TGCAGCGTTGAAGTCGAATGGGACGGGGAGCTGTTTTTT.